The rows below give T cell receptor beta chains drawn from one sample of a study of human T cells and chemical hapten exposure. From the RACE reads, TCRdb called clonotypes with MiXCR, one entry per CDR3 protein. The sample yields 250,000 or so distinct CDR3 sequences, approximately 7.5% seen once. The sample consisted of whole blood, taken in connection with sensitization to the hapten diphenylcyclopropenone (DPC). The source is a young man with alopecia areata. Some clones in this sample may be carry-over from other donors' samples. Both conserved end residues are part of each CDR3. A D gene is named only where the DNA matches it firmly. The size field is filled for only some rows; it gives once, few, many or a size class.

TRBV5-1	-	-	TRBJ2-5	TGCGCCAGCAGCTTGGACATTAAACTAGAGACCCAGTACTTC	CASSLDIKLETQYF
TRBV11-2	-	many	TRBJ1-1	TGTGCCAGCAGCTTAGTTGGGGTAATGAACACTGAAGCTTTCTTT	CASSLVGVMNTEAFF
TRBV6-5	TRBD1	-	TRBJ1-1	TGTGCCGCGAAGGGGGTCAGGGGGACTGAAGCTTTCTTT	CAAKGVRGTEAFF
TRBV20-1	-	-	TRBJ2-6	TGCAGTGCGAGGTTACATTTCTCTGGGGCCAACGTCCTGACTTTC	CSARLHFSGANVLTF
TRBV6-5	TRBD1	few	TRBJ2-3	TGTGCCAGCAGTTACGGGGACAGGGTTGATACGCAGTATTTT	CASSYGDRVDTQYF
TRBV6-5	-	few	TRBJ2-3	TGTGCCAGCAGTTACGGCAGGGTGACAGATACGCAGTATTTT	CASSYGRVTDTQYF
TRBV3-1	TRBD1	many	TRBJ1-5	TGTGCCAGCAGCCAAGGGACAGGCCATCAGCCCCAGCATTTT	CASSQGTGHQPQHF
TRBV6-2/TRBV6-3	TRBD2	-	TRBJ2-1	TGTGCCAGCAGTTACGGACTAGCGGTCGCCAATGAGCAGTTCTTC	CASSYGLAVANEQFF
TRBV3-1	-	few	TRBJ2-5	TGTGCCAGCAGCCAAGATTGGAGCCAAGAGACCCAGTACTTC	CASSQDWSQETQYF
TRBV7-6	TRBD1	many	TRBJ2-1	TGTGCCAGCAGCTTCCAACAGGGGTCCTACAATGAGCAGTTCTTC	CASSFQQGSYNEQFF
TRBV9	-	many	TRBJ2-7	TGTGCCAGCAGCGTATCCACAGGGGAGGACTACGAGCAGTACTTC	CASSVSTGEDYEQYF
TRBV20-1	TRBD2	-	TRBJ2-3	TGCAGTGCTAGTCGCGGGGGAGATGGCACAGATACGCAGTATTTT	CSASRGGDGTDTQYF
TRBV7-9	-	-	TRBJ2-1	TGTGCCAGCAGCGGGACCGGCTTCTACAATGAGCAGTTCTTC	CASSGTGFYNEQFF
TRBV3-1	-	few	TRBJ1-1	TGTGCCAGCAGCCGCGAGGGGGGGCCTGAAGCTTTCTTT	CASSREGGPEAFF
TRBV6-1	TRBD2	-	TRBJ2-1	TGTGCCAGCAGAGCCGGGACTAGCGGGGCCGGGGAGCAGTTCTTC	CASRAGTSGAGEQFF
TRBV6-6	-	few	TRBJ1-6	TGTGCCAGCAGTTACTCGAAGGGGAGCTCCTATAATTCACCCCTCCACTTT	CASSYSKGSSYNSPLHF
TRBV20-1	-	many	TRBJ2-2	TGCAGTGCTAGACTTCGTGGGACCGGGGAGCTGTTTTTT	CSARLRGTGELFF
TRBV21-1	-	-	TRBJ2-3	TGTGCCAGCAGCGAAAGTGGGGGGGACAGCACAGATACGCAGTATTTT	CASSESGGDSTDTQYF
TRBV6-2/TRBV6-3	-	few	TRBJ2-1	TGTGCCAGCAGCCCATACAGGGTTTCGAGTGAGCAGTTCTTC	CASSPYRVSSEQFF
TRBV6-2/TRBV6-3	-	-	TRBJ2-2	TGTGCCAGCAGTTACTTGGGGCCGAGGGCCGGGGAGCTGTTTTTT	CASSYLGPRAGELFF
TRBV5-1	-	-	TRBJ2-1	TGCGCCAGCAGCCTCCGGGCCGTCGGCAATGAGCAGTTCTTC	CASSLRAVGNEQFF
TRBV12-3/TRBV12-4	-	many	TRBJ2-3	TGTGCCAGCAGTCGTGTTGGGGGAGAAGGAGATACGCAGTATTTT	CASSRVGGEGDTQYF
TRBV29-1	-	many	TRBJ1-1	TGCAGCGCTCTAGAACGGGGGAACACTGAAGCTTTCTTT	CSALERGNTEAFF
TRBV27	-	few	TRBJ1-2	TGTGCCAGCAGTAAGGACAGCTTCTATGGCTACACCTTC	CASSKDSFYGYTF
TRBV29-1	TRBD1	few	TRBJ1-1	TGCAGCGTTGAGGGGGGACAGCTAGAAGCTTTCTTT	CSVEGGQLEAFF
TRBV11-2	-	few	TRBJ1-4	TGTGCCAGCAGCTTAGGACCGCCGGCAACTAATGAAAAACTGTTTTTT	CASSLGPPATNEKLFF
TRBV5-8	-	-	TRBJ2-3	TGTGCCACTCTAGACCGGCGACGCCACACAGATACGCAGTATTTT	CATLDRRRHTDTQYF
TRBV28	TRBD1	many	TRBJ1-1	TGTGCCAGCAGTACCTTACAGGGGATGGCTGAAGCTTTCTTT	CASSTLQGMAEAFF
TRBV7-2	TRBD1	-	TRBJ1-1	TGTGCCAGCAGCCTACGACGACAGGGGGGTAGGACTGAAGCTTTCTTT	CASSLRRQGGRTEAFF
TRBV7-9	-	few	TRBJ2-1	TGTGCCAGCGCAAGGGAGAACAATGAGCAGTTCTTC	CASARENNEQFF
TRBV29-1	-	few	TRBJ2-7	TGCAGCGTTGCTCAGGCAGTGAGCTACGAGCAGTACTTC	CSVAQAVSYEQYF
TRBV7-2	TRBD2	few	TRBJ2-3	TGTGCCAGCAGCTCCGTATGGGCGGGGGAGACAGATACGCAGTATTTT	CASSSVWAGETDTQYF
TRBV20-1	-	-	TRBJ2-5	TGCAGTGCTAGGGACTCTCAAGAGACCCAGTACTTC	CSARDSQETQYF
TRBV25-1	-	many	TRBJ1-5	TGTGCCAGCAGTCAGGGCAGCAATCAGCCCCAGCATTTT	CASSQGSNQPQHF
TRBV10-3	-	many	TRBJ1-3	TGTGCCATCAGTGAGTCAAGAAACACCATATATTTT	CAISESRNTIYF
TRBV6-5	-	many	TRBJ1-2	TGTGCCAGCAGAACGACAGGCGGCTACACCTTC	CASRTTGGYTF
TRBV15	-	-	TRBJ2-5	TGTGCCACCAGCAGCTCTCGATATCCAACAGAGACCCAGTACTTC	CATSSSRYPTETQYF
TRBV3-1	-	-	TRBJ2-5	TGTGCCAGCAGCCCGATGATCCCGGGAGAGACCCAGTACTTC	CASSPMIPGETQYF
TRBV7-9	-	many	TRBJ2-6	TGTGCCAGCAGCTTGGTCTCTGGGGCCAACGTCCTGACTTTC	CASSLVSGANVLTF
TRBV7-9	-	many	TRBJ2-5	TGTGCCAGCAGCCAGATAAGCGGACAAGAGACCCAGTACTTC	CASSQISGQETQYF
TRBV6-1	TRBD1	few	TRBJ1-5	TGTGCCAGCAGTGTTGGCAGGGGGAATCAGCCCCAGCATTTT	CASSVGRGNQPQHF
TRBV27	-	-	TRBJ2-1	TGTGCCAGCAGTCTCGGGACGGTCTCCTACAATGAGCAGTTCTTC	CASSLGTVSYNEQFF
TRBV3-1	-	-	TRBJ2-3	TGTGCCAGCAGCCAAGTGACGGGGGGCAGGGCAGATACGCAGTATTTT	CASSQVTGGRADTQYF
TRBV19	-	few	TRBJ1-4	TGTGCCAGTAGCCACGGGACGGAAAATGAAAAACTGTTTTTT	CASSHGTENEKLFF
TRBV5-4	-	-	TRBJ2-2	TGTGCCAGCAGCTTAGGACGAGGACCGAACACCGGGGAGCTGTTTTTT	CASSLGRGPNTGELFF
TRBV7-3	TRBD1	few	TRBJ2-2	TGTGCCAGCAGCATGGACAGGGGCGGCGGGGAGCTGTTTTTT	CASSMDRGGGELFF
TRBV3-1	TRBD1	few	TRBJ1-1	TGTGCCAGCAGTATCCGGGACAGGGGTTTTGGCACTGAAGCTTTCTTT	CASSIRDRGFGTEAFF
TRBV6-6	-	many	TRBJ1-1	TGTGCCAGCAGTTACCAGGACGCAGAAGCTTTCTTT	CASSYQDAEAFF
TRBV7-9	-	-	TRBJ2-1	TGTGCCAGCAGCGTCGACCCTGGGACTCCCACCTACAATGAGCAGTTCTTC	CASSVDPGTPTYNEQFF
TRBV6-2/TRBV6-3	TRBD1	few	TRBJ1-1	TGTGCCAGCAGTTACAAAGGGGGCAGGAATTTCGGCCGCACTGAAGCTTTCTTT	CASSYKGGRNFGRTEAFF
TRBV12-3/TRBV12-4	TRBD1	few	TRBJ2-3	TGTGCCAGCAGTTTCACGGACAGGGGGCAGGGCACAGATACGCAGTATTTT	CASSFTDRGQGTDTQYF
TRBV9	TRBD1	few	TRBJ1-2	TGTGCCAGCAGCCTAGGGACAGGGATAAGAGGCTACACCTTC	CASSLGTGIRGYTF
TRBV6-1	-	few	TRBJ2-1	TGTGCCAGCAGTGAATGGTTCTACAATGAGCAGTTCTTC	CASSEWFYNEQFF
TRBV7-9	-	-	TRBJ1-1	TGTGCCAGCAGCCTGGGGCCAGAATCTGAAGCTTTCTTT	CASSLGPESEAFF
TRBV14	-	-	TRBJ2-5	TGTGCCAGCAGCCCAGGGACGGTGAATCAAGAGACCCAGTACTTC	CASSPGTVNQETQYF
TRBV11-2	-	-	TRBJ2-1	TGTGCCAGCAGCTTAATGGGTGACAATGAGCAGTTCTTC	CASSLMGDNEQFF
TRBV4-1	-	-	TRBJ2-3	TGCGCCAGCAGCCAAGTCTGGAGCACAGATACGCAGTATTTT	CASSQVWSTDTQYF